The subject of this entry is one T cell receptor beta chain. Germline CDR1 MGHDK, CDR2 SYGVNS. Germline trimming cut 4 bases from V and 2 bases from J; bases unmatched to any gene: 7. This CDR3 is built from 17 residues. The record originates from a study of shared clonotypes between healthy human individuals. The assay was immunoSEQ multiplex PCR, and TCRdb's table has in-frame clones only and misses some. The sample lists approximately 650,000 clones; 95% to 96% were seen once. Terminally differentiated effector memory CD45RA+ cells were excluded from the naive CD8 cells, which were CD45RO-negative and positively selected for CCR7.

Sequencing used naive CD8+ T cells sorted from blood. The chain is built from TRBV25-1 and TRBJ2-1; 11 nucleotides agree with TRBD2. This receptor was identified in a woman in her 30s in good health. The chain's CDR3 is CASSGLAGGLTYNEQFF. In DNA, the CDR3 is TGTGCCAGCAGTGGGTTAGCGGGAGGGCTCACCTACAATGAGCAGTTCTTC. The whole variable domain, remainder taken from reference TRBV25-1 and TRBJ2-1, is EADIYQTPRYLVIGTGKKITLECSQTMGHDKMYWYQQDPGMELHLIHYSYGVNSTEKGDLSSESTVSRIRTEHFPLTLESARPSHTSQYLCASSGLAGGLTYNEQFFGPGTRLTVL.